The next 15 T cell receptor beta chains were all read from a single sample in a study of T cell responses to AZD1222 COVID-19 vaccine. The protocol was immunoSEQ multiplex PCR, while the TCRdb copy is restricted to in-frame clones and leaves out a portion. Of around 100,000 clones listed, just over 85% are singletons. This material consisted of peripheral blood, taken on day 0 of AZD1222 vaccination. These receptors originate from an adult in good health.

V and J are TRBV27 and TRBJ2-2, with a possible D match to TRBD1 (7 bases). V lost 8 bases, J lost 2 bases, and 18 bases lay in between. The germline CDR1 and CDR2 sequences are MNHEY and SMNVEV (reference sequence). This CDR3 has 16 amino acids. The CDR3: CASGGGGAGNTGELFF. The CDR3 nucleotides are TGTGCCAGCGGCGGAGGGGGCGCAGGAAACACCGGGGAGCTGTTTTTT.

The chain couples TRBV27 to TRBJ1-1; D is undetermined. Germline V CDR1 and CDR2: MNHEY, SMNVEV (reference sequence). This CDR3 region has 16 residues. V dropped 7 bases and J dropped 0 bases, with 18 bases sitting between them. The CDR3 DNA sequence: TGTGCCAGCACCCCCATATCAGAACCCTTGAACACTGAAGCTTTCTTT. Translation: CASTPISEPLNTEAFF.

The gene calls are TRBV10-3 and TRBJ2-7; TRBD2 might be the D (6 bases). CDR3 size: 13 residues. CDR1 is ENHRY and CDR2 is SYGVKD in the germline V gene. V dropped 4 bases and J dropped 1 base, with 8 bases sitting between them. The CDR3 nucleotides are TGTGCCATCAGTGCACTAGCATCCTACGAGCAGTACTTC. It is translated as CAISALASYEQYF.

The genes are TRBV5-1 and TRBJ2-3; D not certain. V was cut by 0 bases and J by 8 bases, with 28 bases left in between. Per germline, CDR1 SGHRS and CDR2 YFSETQ. CDR3 length: 19 residues. The CDR3 DNA sequence: TGCGCCAGCAGCTTGGATAGGGCAAATCGCCCCCCGGTGGAGCGTACGCAGTATTTT. This codes for CASSLDRANRPPVERTQYF.

The sample holds one count of this clone. The J gene is TRBJ1-6, the V gene TRBV10-2, with unresolved D. Per germline, CDR1 WSHSY and CDR2 SAAADI. Trimming took off 2 bases at V and 0 bases at J, with 14 bases between the two ends. The CDR3 is made up of 18 amino acids. CDR3 in DNA: TGCGCCAGCAGTGAGGGTCCAGCGGAGGGCTCCTATAATTCACCCCTCCACTTT. Protein: CASSEGPAEGSYNSPLHF.

This clone has only a few counts. This rearrangement joins TRBV7-2 to TRBJ1-1; the match to TRBD1 covers 7 bases. The CDR3 contains 16 residues. V shed 6 bases, J shed 4 bases, and the junction held 14 bases outside the gene matches. Germline loops: CDR1 SGHTA, CDR2 FQGNSA. In nucleotides, the CDR3 is TGTGCCAGCAGACTTGCTTCAGGACAGGATCCCACTGAAGCTTTCTTT. Translated, it gives CASRLASGQDPTEAFF.

This clone was detected once. V gene TRBV11-2 combines with J gene TRBJ2-6; TRBD1 is a possible D gene (6 bases). V lost 11 bases and J lost 2, with 19 bases in between. Germline V gives CDR1 SGHAT, CDR2 FQNNGV. CDR3 size: 16 residues. In nucleotides, the CDR3 is TGTGCCGAGGGGGTTTCGGTACAGACTGGGGCCAACGTCCTGACTTTC. Residues: CAEGVSVQTGANVLTF.

This clone is a singleton in its sample. V and J are TRBV9 and TRBJ2-1, with a weak D call TRBD1 (6 bases). With 0 bases removed from V and 4 bases from J, the gap between germline ends came to 11 bases. The CDR3 length is 15 residues. In germline, CDR1 is SGDLS, CDR2 YYNGEE. This CDR3 is CASSVAVDSYNEQFF. CDR3 bases: TGTGCCAGCAGCGTAGCGGTGGACAGTTACAATGAGCAGTTCTTC.

This sequence joins TRBV15 and TRBJ1-5, with D perhaps TRBD1 (5 bases). This CDR3 has 13 amino acids. The V end was cut by 8 bases, the J end by 4 bases, with 12 bases between. Germline V CDR1 and CDR2: LNHNV, YYDKDF (reference sequence). CDR3 in amino acids: CATSTQGNQPQHF. The CDR3 DNA reads TGTGCCACCTCAACTCAGGGTAATCAGCCCCAGCATTTT. The full variable domain, its missing parts supplied by reference TRBV15 and TRBJ1-5, is DAMVIQNPRYQVTQFGKPVTLSCSQTLNHNVMYWYQQKSSQAPKLLFHYYDKDFNNEADTPDNFQSRRPNTSFCFLDIRSPGLGDTAMYLCATSTQGNQPQHFGDGTRLSIL.

The chain uses TRBV4-2 and TRBJ1-4, with TRBD1 matching over 8 bases. CDR3 length: 14 residues. The junction had 1 base not matched to a gene; V was cut back by 3 bases and J by 4 bases. Germline CDR1 is LGHNA and CDR2 is YNFKEQ. The CDR3, as DNA: TGTGCCAGCAGCCAGGGACAGGATAATGAAAAACTGTTTTTT. This translates into CASSQGQDNEKLFF.

This clone was recorded only once. The rearrangement joins TRBV18 to TRBJ2-3, with TRBD2 matching over 9 bases. With V trimmed by 6 bases and J by 1 base, 5 bases remained unmatched. From germline, CDR1 is KGHSH and CDR2 LQKENI. The CDR3 covers 15 residues. The CDR3 region is CASSRAGGRTDTQYF. CDR3 bases: TGTGCCAGCTCGCGCGCGGGGGGGCGCACAGATACGCAGTATTTT. Full variable domain (missing parts from reference TRBV18 and TRBJ2-3): NAGVMQNPRHLVRRRGQEARLRCSPMKGHSHVYWYRQLPEEGLKFMVYLQKENIIDESGMPKERFSAEFPKEGPSILRIQQVVRGDSAAYFCASSRAGGRTDTQYFGPGTRLTVL.

The rearrangement uses TRBV4-1 and TRBJ1-3, with 7 bases aligning to TRBD1. The CDR3 has 15 amino acids. Germline CDR1 and CDR2: MGHRA and YSYEKL. The V segment lost 1 base and the J segment 4 bases; nucleotides outside the gene matches: 4. Written as DNA, the CDR3 is TGCGCCAGCAGCCAAGGGACAGGACCAGGAAACACCATATATTTT. It specifies CASSQGTGPGNTIYF.

This rearrangement joins TRBV5-1 to TRBJ1-6; TRBD1 might be the D (5 bases). The germline V and J ends were trimmed by 3 bases and 10 bases, with 11 bases remaining between them. The length of the CDR3 is 13 residues. Per germline, CDR1 SGHRS and CDR2 YFSETQ. This chain's CDR3 is CASSSQEGSPLHF. The CDR3, as DNA: TGCGCCAGCAGCTCTCAAGAGGGGTCACCCCTCCACTTT.

This chain uses TRBV30 with TRBJ2-2, with 10 positions matching TRBD1. The germline V gene has CDR1 GTSNPN and CDR2 SVGIG (reference sequence). V lost 4 bases to trimming and J lost 4 bases; unmatched junction nucleotides: 6. The CDR3 consists of 15 residues. The CDR3 sequence: CAWNLGTGVTGELFF. The DNA of the CDR3 is TGTGCCTGGAATCTCGGGACAGGGGTCACCGGGGAGCTGTTTTTT.

This rearrangement joins TRBV11-3 to TRBJ2-5, with 7 nucleotides matching TRBD2. Germline V lookup: CDR1 SGHNT, CDR2 YENEEA. The CDR3 totals 14 residues. V lost 5 bases and J lost 1; bases outside the gene matches: 4. DNA of the CDR3: TGTGCCAGCAGCATCGGGACTACCCAAGAGACCCAGTACTTC. Its protein is CASSIGTTQETQYF.